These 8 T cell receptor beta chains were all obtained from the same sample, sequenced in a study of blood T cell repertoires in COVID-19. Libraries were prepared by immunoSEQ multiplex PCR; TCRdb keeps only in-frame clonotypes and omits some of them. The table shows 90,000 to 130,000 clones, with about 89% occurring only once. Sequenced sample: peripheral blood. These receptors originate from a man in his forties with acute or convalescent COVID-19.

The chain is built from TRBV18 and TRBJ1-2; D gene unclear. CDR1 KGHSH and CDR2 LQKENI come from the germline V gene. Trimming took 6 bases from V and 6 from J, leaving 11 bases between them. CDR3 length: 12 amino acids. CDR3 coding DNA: TGTGCCAGCTCTCCTACCGGGGATGGCTACACCTTC. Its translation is CASSPTGDGYTF.

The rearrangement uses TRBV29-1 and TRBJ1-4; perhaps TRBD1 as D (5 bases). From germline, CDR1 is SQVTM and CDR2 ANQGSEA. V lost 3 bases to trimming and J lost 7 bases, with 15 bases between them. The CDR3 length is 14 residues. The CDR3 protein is CSVDSGDITEKLFF. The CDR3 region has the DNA TGCAGCGTTGATTCGGGGGATATTACTGAAAAACTGTTTTTT.

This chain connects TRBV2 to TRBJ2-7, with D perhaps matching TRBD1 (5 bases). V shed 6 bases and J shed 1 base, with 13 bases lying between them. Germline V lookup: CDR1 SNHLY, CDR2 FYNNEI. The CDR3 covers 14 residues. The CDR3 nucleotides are TGTGCCAGCAGGGAACCCCGACAGTCCTACGAGCAGTACTTC. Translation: CASREPRQSYEQYF.

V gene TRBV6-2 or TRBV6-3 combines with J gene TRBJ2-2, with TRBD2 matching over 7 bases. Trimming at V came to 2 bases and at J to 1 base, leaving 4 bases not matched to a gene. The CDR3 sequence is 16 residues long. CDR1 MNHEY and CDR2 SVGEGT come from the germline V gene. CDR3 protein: CASSYGRGVNTGELFF. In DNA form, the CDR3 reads TGTGCCAGCAGTTACGGTCGGGGGGTGAACACCGGGGAGCTGTTTTTT.

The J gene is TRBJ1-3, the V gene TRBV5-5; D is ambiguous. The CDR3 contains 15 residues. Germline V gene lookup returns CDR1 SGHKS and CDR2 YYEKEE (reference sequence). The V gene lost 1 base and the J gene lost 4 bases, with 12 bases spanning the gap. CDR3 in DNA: TGTGCCAGCAGCTTGAGGGCGCGGGTGGGAAACACCATATATTTT. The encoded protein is CASSLRARVGNTIYF.

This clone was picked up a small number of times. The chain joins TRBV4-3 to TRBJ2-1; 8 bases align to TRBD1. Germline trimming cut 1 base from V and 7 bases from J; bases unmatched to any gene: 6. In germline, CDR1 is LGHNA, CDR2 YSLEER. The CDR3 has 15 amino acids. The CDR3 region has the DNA TGCGCCAGCAGCCAAGGGACAGGGACAAGGAATGAGCAGTTCTTC. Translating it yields CASSQGTGTRNEQFF.

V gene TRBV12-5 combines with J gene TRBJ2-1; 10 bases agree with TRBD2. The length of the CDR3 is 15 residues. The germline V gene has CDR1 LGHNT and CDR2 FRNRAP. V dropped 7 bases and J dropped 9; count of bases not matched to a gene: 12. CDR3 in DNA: TGTGCTAGTGCCCTAGGACTAGCGGACCTCTCTGAGCAGTTCTTC. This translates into CASALGLADLSEQFF.

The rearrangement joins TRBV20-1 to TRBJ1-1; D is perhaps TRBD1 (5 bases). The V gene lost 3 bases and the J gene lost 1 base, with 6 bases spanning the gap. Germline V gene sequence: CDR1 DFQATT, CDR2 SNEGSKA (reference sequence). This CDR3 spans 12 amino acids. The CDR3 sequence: CSASQGNTEAFF. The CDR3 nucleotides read TGCAGTGCTAGTCAGGGGAACACTGAAGCTTTCTTT.